The 22 T cell receptor beta chains reported below all come from one sample, sequenced in a study of blood T cell repertoires in COVID-19. Assay: immunoSEQ multiplex PCR; the TCRdb copy retains only in-frame clones and omits some. This table has approximately 240,000 clones, around 88% appearing once. The sequenced sample consisted of peripheral blood. These receptors originate from a young woman who had recovered from COVID-19.

This chain connects TRBV7-2 to TRBJ1-3, with 7 bases lining up with TRBD1. This CDR3 region has 16 residues. Germline trimming cut 5 bases from V and 0 bases from J; bases unmatched to any gene: 7. The germline V gene has CDR1 SGHTA and CDR2 FQGNSA. The DNA for the CDR3 is TGTGCCAGCAGCCTCGGGACAGCCCCCTCTGGAAACACCATATATTTT. This translates into CASSLGTAPSGNTIYF.

V gene TRBV10-3 combines with J gene TRBJ2-7; D may be TRBD2 (6 bases). This CDR3 has 13 amino acids. The germline V and J ends were trimmed by 6 bases and 6 bases, with 15 bases remaining between them. CDR1 ENHRY and CDR2 SYGVKD come from the germline V gene. The CDR3 sequence: CAIREATAGEQYF. The CDR3 nucleotides are TGTGCCATCAGGGAGGCGACAGCGGGCGAGCAGTACTTC.

This rearrangement joins TRBV9 to TRBJ1-3; D is perhaps TRBD1 (5 bases). The CDR3 consists of 15 residues. Trimming removed 1 base from V and 1 base from J, with 9 bases in between. The germline CDR1 and CDR2 sequences are SGDLS and YYNGEE. In DNA form, the CDR3 reads TGTGCCAGCAGCGTAAATCAGGGTTCTGGAAACACCATATATTTT. It translates to CASSVNQGSGNTIYF.

CDR3 nucleotide sequence: TGTGCCAGCAGCTTAGGGAACTCAGGGGGTGGTCAGCCCCAGCATTTT. This codes for CASSLGNSGGGQPQHF. This chain links TRBV7-9 with TRBJ1-5; 7 nucleotides line up with TRBD1. The V gene end was trimmed by 1 base and the J gene end by 6 bases; junction bases not matched to a gene: 9. The CDR3 extends over 16 amino acids. The germline gives CDR1 SEHNR, CDR2 FQNEAQ (reference sequence).

The gene calls are TRBV21-1 and TRBJ2-2; the table's D gene call, TRBD2, was not cross checked with the DNA. TRBV21-1 constitutes a pseudogene. The CDR3 is 18 amino acids. This CDR3 is CASSKGPLRGGGTGELFF. The CDR3 coding sequence is TGTGCCAGCAGCAAAGGACCACTCCGGGGGGGCGGTACCGGGGAGCTGTTTTTT.

This clone appeared once. This sequence joins TRBV9 and TRBJ2-3; weak D call: TRBD2 (5 bases). Deletions cut 2 bases from V and 6 bases from J, with 16 bases between. Germline CDR1 is SGDLS and CDR2 is YYNGEE. CDR3 length: 15 amino acids. CDR3 residues: CASSVAGLPRDTQYF. The CDR3 region has the DNA TGTGCCAGCAGCGTCGCGGGCCTACCGCGGGATACGCAGTATTTT.

The chain has TRBV11-2 and TRBJ2-2; 13 bases map to TRBD2. Germline V gene lookup returns CDR1 SGHAT and CDR2 FQNNGV. V dropped 3 bases and J dropped 7; count of bases not matched to a gene: 5. The CDR3 length is 16 residues. CDR3: CASSFRTSGGRGELFF. In DNA, the CDR3 is TGTGCCAGCAGCTTCCGGACTAGCGGGGGCCGCGGGGAGCTGTTTTTT.

V usage is TRBV18 and J usage is TRBJ2-7; 7 bases line up with TRBD1. This CDR3 contains 14 residues. V shed 6 bases and J 3 bases; nucleotides not matched to a gene: 8. The germline V gene has CDR1 KGHSH and CDR2 LQKENI. The CDR3 loop is CASSGTAVSYEQYF. CDR3 bases: TGTGCCAGCTCTGGGACAGCGGTAAGCTACGAGCAGTACTTC.

This rearrangement joins TRBV10-3 to TRBJ2-3; 9 bases match TRBD1. CDR1 ENHRY and CDR2 SYGVKD come from the germline V gene. J gave up 0 bases and V 4 bases, and 8 bases lay outside the gene matches. The CDR3 totals 17 residues. DNA for the CDR3: TGTGCCATCAGTGTTGGGACAGGGACGACTAGCACAGATACGCAGTATTTT. As protein: CAISVGTGTTSTDTQYF.

This sequence joins TRBV27 and TRBJ2-7, with 12 positions matching TRBD2. V trimming: 3 bases; J trimming: 3 bases; junction bases outside the gene matches: 3. Germline CDR1 MNHEY, CDR2 SMNVEV (reference sequence). This CDR3 has 15 residues. The CDR3 nucleotides are TGTGCCAGCAGTTTGAAGGGACTAGCGGGCTACGAGCAGTACTTC. Its translation is CASSLKGLAGYEQYF.

This chain uses TRBV2 with TRBJ1-2; a possible D gene is TRBD1 (5 bases). Deletions cut 5 bases from V and 1 base from J, with 11 bases between. The CDR3 consists of 14 residues. Germline CDR1 reads SNHLY; CDR2 reads FYNNEI. CDR3 nucleotide sequence: TGTGCCAGCAGTTTACAGGAACTTAACTATGGCTACACCTTC. Translated: CASSLQELNYGYTF.

The rearrangement uses TRBV4-2 and TRBJ2-7; TRBD2 aligns across 8 bases. The CDR3 extends over 15 amino acids. The germline CDR1 and CDR2 sequences are LGHNA and YNFKEQ. The V gene end was trimmed by 1 base and the J gene end by 5 bases; junction bases not matched to a gene: 7. Written as DNA, the CDR3 is TGTGCCAGCAGCCAAGGGCGGGGGGCGGACCACGAGCAGTACTTC. This encodes CASSQGRGADHEQYF.

The rearrangement uses TRBV28 and TRBJ2-6, with 7 nucleotides matching TRBD1. V shed 6 bases, J shed 3 bases, and the junction held 8 bases outside the gene matches. This CDR3 contains 16 residues. The germline gives CDR1 MDHEN, CDR2 SYDVKM. CDR3 in amino acids: CASSYRGLSGANVLTF. CDR3 in DNA: TGTGCCAGCAGCTACAGGGGATTGAGTGGGGCCAACGTCCTGACTTTC.

V is TRBV5-1 and J is TRBJ2-5; 7 nucleotides agree with TRBD2. The CDR3 runs 13 residues. Germline CDR1 is SGHRS and CDR2 is YFSETQ. With V trimmed by 0 bases and J by 7 bases, 3 bases remained unmatched. The CDR3 protein is CASSLEGLLTQYF. In nucleotides, the CDR3 is TGCGCCAGCAGCTTGGAGGGACTACTGACCCAGTACTTC.

The CDR3 coding sequence is TGTGCCAGCAGCTTAGCCGCGGACAGGGTGGGTTACACTGAAGCTTTCTTT. Translation gives CASSLAADRVGYTEAFF. This chain links TRBV7-2 with TRBJ1-1; TRBD1 agrees at 8 bases. The germline gives CDR1 SGHTA, CDR2 FQGNSA. CDR3 length: 17 residues. After removal of 0 bases from V and 3 bases from J, the junction contained 9 bases not matched to a gene.

With regard to this clone: At the DNA level, this CDR3 is encoded by other sequences in the same sample as well. The J gene is TRBJ2-7, the V gene TRBV7-2, with 10 bases lining up with TRBD2. Germline V gene data show CDR1 as SGHTA and CDR2 as FQGNSA. V dropped 3 bases and J dropped 4; count of bases not matched to a gene: 3. The length of the CDR3 is 14 residues. The CDR3 spells CASSFTSGDYEQYF. The CDR3 region has the DNA TGTGCCAGCAGCTTCACTAGCGGGGATTACGAGCAGTACTTC.

This chain uses TRBV18 with TRBJ2-4; weak D call: TRBD2 (6 bases). The CDR3 loop spans 18 amino acids. Trimming cost V 2 bases and J 3 bases, with 20 bases left between them. Germline V gene data show CDR1 as KGHSH and CDR2 as LQKENI. The CDR3: CASSPLGPGSRSKNIQYF. CDR3 in DNA: TGTGCCAGCTCACCATTGGGGCCCGGGAGTAGGAGCAAAAACATTCAGTACTTC. Using reference TRBV18 and TRBJ2-4 for the parts outside the CDR3, the full variable domain is NAGVMQNPRHLVRRRGQEARLRCSPMKGHSHVYWYRQLPEEGLKFMVYLQKENIIDESGMPKERFSAEFPKEGPSILRIQQVVRGDSAAYFCASSPLGPGSRSKNIQYFGAGTRLSVL.

The V call is TRBV27, the J call TRBJ1-1; D might be TRBD1 (5 bases). Germline V CDR1 and CDR2: MNHEY, SMNVEV (reference sequence). Trimming left V 7 bases short and J 3 bases short, with 12 bases between. The CDR3 sequence is 13 residues long. This chain's CDR3 is CASIGAGHTEAFF. In nucleotides, the CDR3 is TGTGCCAGCATTGGGGCGGGGCACACTGAAGCTTTCTTT.

This rearrangement joins TRBV3-1 (or the pseudogene TRBV3-2) to TRBJ2-7; the match to TRBD2 covers 16 bases. The CDR3 totals 17 residues. V lost 4 bases, J lost 2 bases, and 5 bases stayed unmatched. CDR1 LGHDT and CDR2 YNNKEL come from the germline V gene (reference sequence). DNA of the CDR3: TGTGCCAGCAGCCCCGGAGGGACTAGCGGGGGGGCCTACGAGCAGTACTTC. This translates into CASSPGGTSGGAYEQYF.

The chain employs TRBV5-3 and TRBJ2-7; D remains ambiguous. TRBV5-3 is an open reading frame, and its role is uncertain. There are 10 residues in the CDR3. Trimming stripped 1 base from V and 6 bases from J, with 2 bases between. The CDR3 sequence is CARSLLEQYF. CDR3 coding DNA: TGTGCCAGAAGCTTGCTCGAGCAGTACTTC.

V gene TRBV4-1 combines with J gene TRBJ1-5; D gene ambiguous. V lost 0 bases and J 9 bases, leaving 9 bases between the germline ends. This CDR3 region has 13 residues. CDR1 and CDR2 (germline): MGHRA, YSYEKL. The CDR3 here is CASSQEAQTPQHF. The DNA of the CDR3 is TGCGCCAGCAGCCAAGAGGCTCAAACGCCCCAGCATTTT.

The V gene is TRBV7-8, the J gene TRBJ2-7; TRBD2 is a possible D gene (5 bases). This CDR3 spans 17 amino acids. Trimming shortened V by 1 base and J by 0 bases, and 16 bases separated the two germline ends. CDR1 and CDR2 (germline): SGHVS, FQNEAQ. CDR3 sequence (DNA): TGTGCCAGCAGCTTAGAAATTGTAGCGTCAAGCTCCTACGAGCAGTACTTC. Translating gives CASSLEIVASSSYEQYF.